These 10 T cell receptor beta chains were all obtained from the same sample, sequenced in a study of T cell responses to AZD1222 COVID-19 vaccine. The protocol was immunoSEQ multiplex PCR, while the TCRdb copy is restricted to in-frame clones and leaves out a portion. The data contain approximately 110,000 clones, over 75% of them seen just once; the ten biggest clones take up roughly a tenth. This specimen was peripheral blood, taken on day 0 of AZD1222 vaccination. All receptors derive from an adult in good health.

There are many counts of this clone. CDR3 DNA: TGTGCCAGCAGTGAAGTGTCTCTCGGCGGGGAGCTGTTTTTT. Amino acid sequence: CASSEVSLGGELFF. This chain links TRBV2 with TRBJ2-2; D is ambiguous. The ends were cut back, 1 base at V and 7 bases at J, with 10 bases in the middle. The CDR3 loop spans 14 amino acids. Germline CDR1 is SNHLY and CDR2 is FYNNEI.

The rearrangement joins TRBV7-9 to TRBJ1-4; a weak D match, TRBD1 (5 bases). The CDR3 is made up of 14 amino acids. V was shortened by 1 base and J by 4 bases, with 7 bases between the two germline ends. CDR1 and CDR2 from the germline V gene are SEHNR and FQNEAQ (reference sequence). In DNA form, the CDR3 reads TGTGCCAGCAGCTTAGGGGGCTATAATGAAAAACTGTTTTTT. Translated: CASSLGGYNEKLFF.

The sample holds a few counts of this clone. This sequence joins TRBV18 and TRBJ2-2; D not certain. CDR3 length: 14 residues. Trimming removed 3 bases from V and 5 bases from J, with 10 bases in between. Germline CDR1 reads KGHSH; CDR2 reads LQKENI. CDR3 bases: TGTGCCAGCTCACCTAACAGTGGAACCGGGGAGCTGTTTTTT. Translation gives CASSPNSGTGELFF. Based on the CDR3 plus reference TRBV18 and TRBJ2-2, the full variable domain is NAGVMQNPRHLVRRRGQEARLRCSPMKGHSHVYWYRQLPEEGLKFMVYLQKENIIDESGMPKERFSAEFPKEGPSILRIQQVVRGDSAAYFCASSPNSGTGELFFGEGSRLTVL.

The rearrangement uses TRBV10-2 and TRBJ1-1, with a possible D match to TRBD1 (6 bases). Germline CDR1 is WSHSY and CDR2 is SAAADI. The V and J ends lost 6 bases and 0 bases respectively, with 14 bases between them. This CDR3 region has 15 residues. CDR3 sequence (DNA): TGCGCCAGCAGGAGCAGTGGACAGTTGAACACTGAAGCTTTCTTT. It yields the protein CASRSSGQLNTEAFF.

The V gene is TRBV6-5, the J gene TRBJ1-6; weak D call: TRBD1 (6 bases). V was trimmed by 2 bases and J by 7 bases, leaving 9 bases between them. Germline V gene lookup returns CDR1 MNHEY and CDR2 SVGAGI. CDR3 length equals 14 residues. CDR3 sequence reads: CASSYRQANSPLHF. The CDR3 region has the DNA TGTGCCAGCAGTTACCGACAGGCCAATTCACCCCTCCACTTT.

This clone occurred a few times. The chain is built from TRBV6-2 or TRBV6-3 and TRBJ2-1, with D perhaps matching TRBD2 (6 bases). Trimming removed 6 bases from V and 3 bases from J, with 21 bases in between. CDR3 length: 17 amino acids. The germline V gene encodes CDR1 MNHEY and CDR2 SVGEGT. The CDR3 here is CASSTGLLGGSYNEQFF. The CDR3 nucleotides are TGTGCCAGCAGCACGGGACTCCTGGGGGGAAGCTACAATGAGCAGTTCTTC.

This clone was seen a single time. One end of the junction does not line up with germline, which may come from a read error. The CDR3 here is CASSLDCPGPYEQYF. Here the CDR3 DNA reads TGTGCTAGCAGCTTAGATTGCCCCGGGCCCTACGAGCAGTACTTC. The chain joins TRBV7-7 to TRBJ2-7; D is uncertain. Germline lookup yields CDR1 SSHAT and CDR2 FNYEAQ (reference sequence). The CDR3 runs to 15 residues.

The chain joins TRBV30 to TRBJ1-6; D ambiguous. The ends were cut back, 4 bases at V and 12 bases at J, with 13 bases in the middle. CDR1 and CDR2 (germline): GTSNPN, SVGIG (reference sequence). This CDR3 region has 12 residues. The CDR3 region has the DNA TGTGCCTGGAACCGGTCCCCCGGACCCCTCCACTTT. It encodes CAWNRSPGPLHF.

The chain has TRBV28 and TRBJ1-1; possibly TRBD1 for D (5 bases). The ends were cut back, 6 bases at V and 0 bases at J, with 14 bases in the middle. The germline V gene has CDR1 MDHEN and CDR2 SYDVKM. This CDR3 is 15 amino acids long. The CDR3 DNA is TGTGCCAGCAGCCTCGACAGCCCAATGAACACTGAAGCTTTCTTT. Protein sequence: CASSLDSPMNTEAFF.

This chain connects TRBV19 to TRBJ1-2; 9 bases match TRBD1. This CDR3 is built from 12 residues. Germline V lookup: CDR1 LNHDA, CDR2 SQIVND (reference sequence). This chain's CDR3 is CVGRDREYGYTF. The CDR3 DNA sequence: TGTGTCGGAAGGGACAGGGAATATGGCTACACCTTC.